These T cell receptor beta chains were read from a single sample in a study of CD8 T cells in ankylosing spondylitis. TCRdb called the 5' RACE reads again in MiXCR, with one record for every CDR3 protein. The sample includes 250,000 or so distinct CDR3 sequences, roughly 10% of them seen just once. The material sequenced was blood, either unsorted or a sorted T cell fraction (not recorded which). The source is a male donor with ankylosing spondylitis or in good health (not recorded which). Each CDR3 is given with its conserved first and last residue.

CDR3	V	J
CSADLESTDTQYF	TRBV20-1	TRBJ2-3
CSAYPGVAYNEQFF	TRBV20-1	TRBJ2-1
CASSTGQDPNTGELFF	TRBV6-2/TRBV6-3	TRBJ2-2
CASSLAGLYNEQFF	TRBV11-2	TRBJ2-1
CATSDRANTGELFF	TRBV24-1	TRBJ2-2
CASSPGGAGSGELFF	TRBV4-1	TRBJ2-2
CASSQGRTGRGYTF	TRBV3-1	TRBJ1-2
CSAKTLNDRDVEETQYF	TRBV20-1	TRBJ2-5
CASSQAQTGGYEKLFF	TRBV4-1	TRBJ1-4
CASSMSGTGSIEQYF	TRBV19	TRBJ2-7
CASSDPGLAGTTYNEQFF	TRBV5-1	TRBJ2-1
CASSLGLRNTQYF	TRBV12-3/TRBV12-4	TRBJ2-3
CASSLGGGVDEQFF	TRBV5-1	TRBJ2-1
CASRSDWGGQFF	TRBV28	TRBJ2-1
CASSPKGTPHYEQYF	TRBV7-2	TRBJ2-7
CATSRDSGQGDYEQFF	TRBV15	TRBJ2-1
CASSDSPGANTGELFF	TRBV6-4	TRBJ2-2
CASRRTVLSYEQYF	TRBV12-3/TRBV12-4	TRBJ2-7
CASSLPGTGDKNEQFF	TRBV28	TRBJ2-1
CSVPGEHTDTQYF	TRBV29-1	TRBJ2-3
CASSPTGFSYEQYF	TRBV25-1	TRBJ2-7
CASNGALGLADNEQFF	TRBV2	TRBJ2-1
CATATGAGEKLFF	TRBV10-3	TRBJ1-4
CASSQDSGPYNEQFF	TRBV4-1	TRBJ2-1
CASSSDSGRAPNNEQFF	TRBV27	TRBJ2-1
CASSQDASRSYNSPLHF	TRBV3-1	TRBJ1-6
CASGLARGTFYGYTF	TRBV12-5	TRBJ1-2
CASSPPRDDTQYF	TRBV7-2	TRBJ2-3
CASSEFGYEQYF	TRBV2	TRBJ2-7
CASSPLQLGRTSTDTQYF	TRBV11-2	TRBJ2-3
CAINGVMNTEAFF	TRBV10-3	TRBJ1-1
CSVVGTGADPNYGYTF	TRBV29-1	TRBJ1-2
CTGQGGADTQYF	TRBV20-1	TRBJ2-3
CSAWGPPNYGYTF	TRBV20-1	TRBJ1-2
CASSFGQDPTDTQYF	TRBV5-1	TRBJ2-3
CASGRFPGLEGNEQFF	TRBV6-2/TRBV6-3	TRBJ2-1
CASSFETAGNTIYF	TRBV12-3/TRBV12-4	TRBJ1-3
CASSSPPTIYF	TRBV7-9	TRBJ1-3
CASSLSETGVGEQYF	TRBV5-1	TRBJ2-7
CATSRAGRGREQFF	TRBV15	TRBJ2-1
CASQGGPGELFF	TRBV6-5	TRBJ2-2
CASSGTSAQETQYF	TRBV5-1	TRBJ2-5
CASLHAVGTEAFF	TRBV12-3/TRBV12-4	TRBJ1-1
CASSSLQSYQPQHF	TRBV7-8	TRBJ1-5